The next 30 T cell receptor beta chains were all read from a single sample in a study of blood T cell repertoires in COVID-19. The assay was immunoSEQ multiplex PCR, and TCRdb's table has in-frame clones only and misses some. Here the sample spans 150,000 to 200,000 clones, about 86% being singletons. Sequenced input: peripheral blood. All receptors derive from a woman of 80 years or more in a cohort sampled during active or convalescent COVID-19.

The genes are TRBV10-3 and TRBJ2-6; TRBD2 might be the D (7 bases). Germline lookup yields CDR1 ENHRY and CDR2 SYGVKD. V lost 8 bases to trimming and J lost 0 bases, with 17 bases between them. This CDR3 is built from 17 residues. The CDR3 nucleotides are TGTGCCATCCAAGAGGGGGGGGGCTCCTCTGGGGCCAACGTCCTGACTTTC. Protein product: CAIQEGGGSSGANVLTF.

The chain has TRBV4-1 and TRBJ2-6; the match to TRBD1 covers 7 bases. The ends lost 4 bases at V and 7 bases at J; junction bases unmatched: 10. The CDR3 is made up of 16 amino acids. Germline CDR1 reads MGHRA; CDR2 reads YSYEKL. The chain's CDR3 is CASSLLQGVGANVLTF. In nucleotides, the CDR3 is TGCGCCAGCAGCCTTCTTCAGGGGGTTGGAGCCAACGTCCTGACTTTC.

This chain joins TRBV25-1 and TRBJ2-1; 11 bases align to TRBD1. This CDR3 has 15 residues. The germline CDR1 and CDR2 sequences are MGHDK and SYGVNS. V dropped 4 bases and J dropped 7; count of bases not matched to a gene: 6. The CDR3 DNA follows: TGTGCCAGCAGTGCGGGACAGGGGGGGAGGAATGAGCAGTTCTTC. Translation gives CASSAGQGGRNEQFF.

The chain links TRBV6-5 to TRBJ1-5; D possibly corresponds to TRBD1 (5 bases). CDR1 is MNHEY and CDR2 is SVGAGI in the germline V gene. The V end was cut by 7 bases, the J end by 4 bases, with 11 bases between. This CDR3 is 13 amino acids long. CDR3 nucleotides: TGTGCCAGCATCTCCAGGGCGAATCAGCCCCAGCATTTT. It specifies CASISRANQPQHF.

This sequence joins TRBV7-9 and TRBJ2-7; possibly TRBD1 for D (5 bases). CDR3 length equals 16 residues. The germline CDR1 and CDR2 sequences are SEHNR and FQNEAQ (reference sequence). The ends were cut back, 2 bases at V and 0 bases at J, with 14 bases in the middle. The CDR3 region has the DNA TGTGCCAGCAGCTTACTGTCAGGGCAGAGCTCCTACGAGCAGTACTTC. Translation: CASSLLSGQSSYEQYF.

The chain couples TRBV3-1 (or the pseudogene TRBV3-2) to TRBJ1-2; D perhaps matches TRBD1 (5 bases). The CDR3 is 11 amino acids. Germline V gene sequence: CDR1 LGHDT, CDR2 YNNKEL (reference sequence). The V gene lost 3 bases and the J gene lost 8 bases, with 7 bases spanning the gap. CDR3 loop: CASSHGGGYTF. CDR3 bases: TGTGCCAGCAGCCACGGGGGGGGCTACACCTTC.

The V and J genes are TRBV4-3 and TRBJ2-1; no reliable D call. Trimming cost V 0 bases and J 6 bases, with 6 bases left between them. Per germline, CDR1 LGHNA and CDR2 YSLEER. There are 13 residues in the CDR3. The CDR3 here is CASSQDPSNEQFF. CDR3 nucleotide sequence: TGCGCCAGCAGCCAAGATCCCTCCAATGAGCAGTTCTTC.

The chain employs TRBV9 and TRBJ1-4; tentative D call: TRBD1 (6 bases). This CDR3 region has 14 residues. Trimming shortened V by 3 bases and J by 6 bases, and 12 bases separated the two germline ends. In germline, CDR1 is SGDLS, CDR2 YYNGEE. The CDR3 DNA reads TGTGCCAGCAGCGCGGACAGCCCGGATGAAAAACTGTTTTTT. The encoded protein is CASSADSPDEKLFF. Drawing the rest from reference TRBV9 and TRBJ1-4, the complete variable domain is DSGVTQTPKHLITATGQRVTLRCSPRSGDLSVYWYQQSLDQGLQFLIQYYNGEERAKGNILERFSAQQFPDLHSELNLSSLELGDSALYFCASSADSPDEKLFFGSGTQLSVL.

The V gene is TRBV27, the J gene TRBJ1-5, with D perhaps TRBD1 (6 bases). The CDR3 is 14 residues long. V dropped 8 bases and J dropped 4 bases, with 15 bases sitting between them. Germline V CDR1 and CDR2: MNHEY, SMNVEV (reference sequence). The CDR3: CASGREGGNQPQHF. DNA of the CDR3: TGTGCCAGCGGAAGGGAGGGGGGGAATCAGCCCCAGCATTTT.

The V call is TRBV20-1, the J call TRBJ1-1; no definite D call. This CDR3 region has 13 residues. Germline-derived CDR1 and CDR2 are DFQATT and SNEGSKA (reference sequence). Trimming removed 3 bases from V and 4 bases from J, with 12 bases in between. The CDR3 reads CSASKVSGTEAFF. DNA of the CDR3: TGCAGTGCTAGTAAGGTGTCGGGCACTGAAGCTTTCTTT.

This clone was observed a single time. The rearrangement links TRBV24-1 to TRBJ1-1; the D is unclear. Germline CDR1 reads KGHDR; CDR2 reads SFDVKD. Trimming pared 6 bases from V and 3 bases from J, leaving 13 bases between. The CDR3 is 14 amino acids. The CDR3 is CATSKGALDTEAFF. The CDR3 bases are TGTGCCACCAGTAAGGGAGCCCTGGACACTGAAGCTTTCTTT.

The rearrangement joins TRBV29-1 to TRBJ2-7; D unclear. The germline CDR1 and CDR2 sequences are SQVTM and ANQGSEA. The CDR3 has 11 amino acids. The ends were cut back, 4 bases at V and 4 bases at J, with 8 bases in the middle. The CDR3 loop reads CSVVSLYEQYF. The CDR3 region has the DNA TGCAGCGTTGTTAGTCTGTACGAGCAGTACTTC.

The chain combines TRBV24-1 with TRBJ2-7, with D maybe TRBD2 (6 bases). CDR1 KGHDR and CDR2 SFDVKD come from the germline V gene. V was shortened by 5 bases and J by 2 bases, with 9 bases between the two germline ends. The CDR3 sequence is 13 residues long. CDR3 nucleotides: TGTGCCACCAGTGTATGGGGGGCCTACGAGCAGTACGTC. It yields the protein CATSVWGAYEQYV.

The rearrangement uses TRBV5-1 and TRBJ2-5, with TRBD2 identical over 8 bases. In germline, CDR1 is SGHRS, CDR2 YFSETQ. The CDR3 totals 14 residues. V was clipped by 2 bases and J by 3 bases; unmatched bases: 3. For the CDR3, the DNA is TGCGCCAGCAGCTTCCCCGGGAGGGAAGAGACCCAGTACTTC. The encoded protein is CASSFPGREETQYF.

V usage is TRBV7-9 and J usage is TRBJ2-3; 9 bases fit TRBD2. The CDR3 spans 17 residues. V lost 4 bases, J lost 1 base, and 9 bases stayed unmatched. The V gene's germline CDR1 is SEHNR and CDR2 FQNEAQ (reference sequence). The CDR3 coding sequence is TGTGCCAGCAGCTCATGGGGCGGGAGGGCCGGCACAGATACGCAGTATTTT. It encodes CASSSWGGRAGTDTQYF.

This clone showed up just once. The rearrangement uses TRBV18 and TRBJ2-2; D is possibly TRBD2 (5 bases). Trimming pared 1 base from V and 5 bases from J, leaving 14 bases between. CDR3 length equals 16 residues. The germline V gene encodes CDR1 KGHSH and CDR2 LQKENI. CDR3 protein: CASSPLNGESTGELFF. The CDR3 region has the DNA TGTGCCAGCTCACCACTGAACGGGGAGAGTACCGGGGAGCTGTTTTTT.

This clone has a single count. The chain has TRBV11-2 and TRBJ2-1, with 10 bases identical to TRBD1. The CDR3 extends over 17 amino acids. The J segment lost 7 bases and the V segment lost 1 base, leaving 10 bases of the junction unmatched. From germline, CDR1 is SGHAT and CDR2 FQNNGV. CDR3 amino acids: CASSLALVGQGSNEQFF. The CDR3, as DNA: TGTGCCAGCAGCTTAGCCCTCGTGGGACAGGGGTCTAATGAGCAGTTCTTC.

This rearrangement joins TRBV11-2 to TRBJ2-3; TRBD1 agrees at 7 bases. This CDR3 region has 14 residues. CDR1 and CDR2 from the germline V gene are SGHAT and FQNNGV. V lost 5 bases to trimming and J lost 5 bases; unmatched junction nucleotides: 7. CDR3 sequence: CASSLTGFLDTQYF. DNA for the CDR3: TGTGCCAGCAGCCTGACAGGGTTTTTAGATACGCAGTATTTT.

This sequence joins TRBV14 and TRBJ1-4, with D hard to call. Trimming removed 4 bases from V and 0 bases from J, with 6 bases in between. The CDR3 covers 14 residues. Germline-derived CDR1 and CDR2 are SGHDN and FVKESK. CDR3 residues: CASSPHATNEKLFF. The CDR3 DNA reads as TGTGCCAGCAGCCCCCATGCAACTAATGAAAAACTGTTTTTT.

The chain couples TRBV18 to TRBJ1-5, with 7 bases identical to TRBD1. CDR1 is KGHSH and CDR2 is LQKENI in the germline V gene. The CDR3 consists of 15 residues. Trimming at V came to 5 bases and at J to 7 bases, leaving 11 bases not matched to a gene. CDR3 DNA sequence: TGTGCCAGCTCATCGTCACAGGGGCCGGAACAGCCCCAGCATTTT. Translation gives CASSSSQGPEQPQHF.

The rearrangement links TRBV6-1 to TRBJ2-7; D uncertain. The germline V gene encodes CDR1 MNHNS and CDR2 SASEGT. The CDR3 totals 12 residues. V shed 1 base and J shed 9 bases, with 10 bases lying between them. The DNA for the CDR3 is TGTGCCAGCAGTGAAGTTGGTCTTAGGCAGTACGTC. This sequence encodes CASSEVGLRQYV.

The V and J genes are TRBV28 and TRBJ1-6, with TRBD1 matching 7 bases. The germline V gene has CDR1 MDHEN and CDR2 SYDVKM. Unmatched junction bases numbered 6, after V lost 3 bases and J lost 4 bases. The CDR3 runs 16 residues. The CDR3 loop reads CASSFVDRAYNSPLHF. CDR3 DNA: TGTGCCAGCAGTTTTGTCGACAGGGCTTATAATTCACCCCTCCACTTT. The full variable domain, its missing parts supplied by reference TRBV28 and TRBJ1-6, is DVKVTQSSRYLVKRTGEKVFLECVQDMDHENMFWYRQDPGLGLRLIYFSYDVKMKEKGDIPEGYSVSREKKERFSLILESASTNQTSMYLCASSFVDRAYNSPLHFGNGTRLTVT.

J is TRBJ1-5 and V is TRBV11-3; maybe TRBD1 (5 bases). The CDR3 runs to 13 residues. CDR1 SGHNT and CDR2 YENEEA come from the germline V gene. Trimming pared 5 bases from V and 7 bases from J, leaving 12 bases between. The CDR3 reads CASSQGAGQPQHF. The CDR3 DNA reads TGTGCCAGCAGCCAAGGGGCTGGGCAGCCCCAGCATTTT.

In this sample, this clone turned up a few times. V gene TRBV5-1 combines with J gene TRBJ2-5, with 9 bases fitting TRBD1. The J segment lost 3 bases and the V segment lost 5 bases, leaving 5 bases of the junction unmatched. The CDR3 runs 14 residues. Germline CDR1 is SGHRS and CDR2 is YFSETQ. The CDR3 coding sequence is TGCGCCAGCAGACCCGGGACAGGGAAAGAGACCCAGTACTTC. Its translation is CASRPGTGKETQYF.

The V and J genes are TRBV6-2 or TRBV6-3 and TRBJ2-5; D possibly corresponds to TRBD2 (6 bases). V was pared by 4 bases and J by 5 bases, with 14 bases between. Per germline, CDR1 MNHEY and CDR2 SVGEGT. The CDR3 runs to 14 residues. The CDR3 DNA is TGTGCCAGCAGTTCAGGGCAGGAGGGGGAGACCCAGTACTTC. Amino acids: CASSSGQEGETQYF.

The chain employs TRBV19 and TRBJ2-1; 11 bases align to TRBD2. Losses at the gene ends were 5 bases for V and 2 bases for J; bases not matched to a gene: 14. Germline V gene lookup returns CDR1 LNHDA and CDR2 SQIVND (reference sequence). This CDR3 is built from 19 residues. The CDR3 here is CASSFATSGSSTPYNEQFF. In nucleotides, the CDR3 is TGTGCCAGTAGTTTCGCCACTAGCGGGAGTTCAACCCCCTACAATGAGCAGTTCTTC.

This CDR3 reads CASSGPGQGSYGYTF. CDR3 nucleotides: TGCGCCAGCAGCGGGCCGGGACAGGGATCCTATGGCTACACCTTC. The chain links TRBV4-3 to TRBJ1-2, with 9 bases lining up with TRBD1. The CDR3 totals 15 residues. J was trimmed by 4 bases and V by 5 bases; bases with no gene match: 8. The germline CDR1 and CDR2 sequences are LGHNA and YSLEER.

The V and J genes are TRBV18 and TRBJ1-6; 7 bases align to TRBD1. Germline CDR1 KGHSH, CDR2 LQKENI. The J segment lost 6 bases and the V segment lost 5 bases, leaving 4 bases of the junction unmatched. The CDR3 covers 14 residues. The CDR3 DNA follows: TGTGCCAGCTCATCCCGGGACAGTAATTCACCCCTCCACTTT. Amino acid sequence: CASSSRDSNSPLHF.

DNA for the CDR3: TGCGCCAGCAGCCAGGGAAGGAACTATGGCTACACCTTC. It translates to CASSQGRNYGYTF. V usage is TRBV10-1 and J usage is TRBJ1-2; D is possibly TRBD1 (5 bases). Germline-derived CDR1 and CDR2 are WNHNN and SYGVQD (reference sequence). The CDR3 length is 13 residues. Deletions cut 6 bases from V and 2 bases from J, with 10 bases between.

The chain carries TRBV5-1 and TRBJ1-1; possibly TRBD1 for D (6 bases). Trimming took off 0 bases at V and 0 bases at J, with 9 bases between the two ends. The CDR3 covers 15 residues. CDR1 and CDR2 (germline): SGHRS, YFSETQ. The CDR3 sequence is CASSLEHRVNTEAFF. CDR3 DNA sequence: TGCGCCAGCAGCTTGGAGCACAGGGTGAACACTGAAGCTTTCTTT.